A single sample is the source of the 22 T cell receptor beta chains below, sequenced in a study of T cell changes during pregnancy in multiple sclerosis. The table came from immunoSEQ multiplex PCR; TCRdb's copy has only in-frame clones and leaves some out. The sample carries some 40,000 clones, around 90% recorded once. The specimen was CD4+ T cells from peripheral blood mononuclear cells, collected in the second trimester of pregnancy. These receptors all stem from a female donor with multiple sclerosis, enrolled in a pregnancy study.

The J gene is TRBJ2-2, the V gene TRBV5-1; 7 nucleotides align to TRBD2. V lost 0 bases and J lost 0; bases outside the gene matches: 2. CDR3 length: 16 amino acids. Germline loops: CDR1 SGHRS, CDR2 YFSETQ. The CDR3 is CASSLVGGTNTGELFF. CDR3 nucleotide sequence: TGCGCCAGCAGCTTGGTGGGAGGGACGAACACCGGGGAGCTGTTTTTT.

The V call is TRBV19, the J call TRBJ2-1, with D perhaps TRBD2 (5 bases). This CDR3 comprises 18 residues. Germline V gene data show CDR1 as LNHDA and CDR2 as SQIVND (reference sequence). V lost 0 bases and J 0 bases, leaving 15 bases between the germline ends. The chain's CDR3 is CASSIDTRGRSSYNEQFF. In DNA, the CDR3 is TGTGCCAGTAGTATAGACACCCGGGGTAGGAGCTCCTACAATGAGCAGTTCTTC.

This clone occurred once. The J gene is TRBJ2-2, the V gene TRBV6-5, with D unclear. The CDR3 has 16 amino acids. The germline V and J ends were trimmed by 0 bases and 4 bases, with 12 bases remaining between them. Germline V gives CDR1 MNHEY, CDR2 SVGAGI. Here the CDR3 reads CASSYSEFRVTGELFF. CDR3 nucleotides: TGTGCCAGCAGTTACTCCGAGTTCCGGGTCACCGGGGAGCTGTTTTTT.

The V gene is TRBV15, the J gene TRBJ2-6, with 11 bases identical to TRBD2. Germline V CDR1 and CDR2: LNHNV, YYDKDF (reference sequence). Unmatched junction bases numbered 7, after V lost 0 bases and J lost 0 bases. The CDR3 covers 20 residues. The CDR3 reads CATSRDLVGLADSGANVLTF. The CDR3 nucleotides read TGTGCCACCAGCAGAGATCTTGTGGGACTAGCGGACTCTGGGGCCAACGTCCTGACTTTC.

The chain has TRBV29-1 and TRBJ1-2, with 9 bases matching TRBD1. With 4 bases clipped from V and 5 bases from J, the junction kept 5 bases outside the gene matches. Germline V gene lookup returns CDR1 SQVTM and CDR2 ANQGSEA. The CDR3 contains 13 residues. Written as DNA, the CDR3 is TGCAGCGTTGGGGGACAGGGAGGGTATGGCTACACCTTC. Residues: CSVGGQGGYGYTF.

CDR3 DNA: TGTGCCAGCGGTAGACTAGCGGGAGACAATGAGCAGTTCTTC. Protein sequence: CASGRLAGDNEQFF. V is TRBV6-6 and J is TRBJ2-1, with 12 bases matching TRBD2. Germline V CDR1 and CDR2: MNHNY, SVGAGI (reference sequence). CDR3 length equals 14 residues. V lost 8 bases, J lost 5 bases, and 4 bases stayed unmatched.

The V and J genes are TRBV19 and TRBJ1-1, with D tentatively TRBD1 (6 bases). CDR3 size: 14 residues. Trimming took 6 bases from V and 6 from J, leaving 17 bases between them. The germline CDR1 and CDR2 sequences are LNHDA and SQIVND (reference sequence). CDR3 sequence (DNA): TGTGCCAGTAGACATACAGGGAGTGGATCTGAAGCTTTCTTT. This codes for CASRHTGSGSEAFF.

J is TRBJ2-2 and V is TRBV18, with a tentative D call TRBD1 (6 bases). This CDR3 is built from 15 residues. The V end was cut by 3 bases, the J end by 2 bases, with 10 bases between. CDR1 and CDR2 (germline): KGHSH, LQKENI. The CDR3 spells CASSPGQINTGELFF. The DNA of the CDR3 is TGTGCCAGCTCACCCGGACAGATCAACACCGGGGAGCTGTTTTTT.

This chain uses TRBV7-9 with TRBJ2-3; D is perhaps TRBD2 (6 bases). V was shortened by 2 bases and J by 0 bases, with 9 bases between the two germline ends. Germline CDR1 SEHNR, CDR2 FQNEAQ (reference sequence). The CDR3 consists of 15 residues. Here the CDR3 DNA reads TGTGCCAGCAGCTTACAGCGGGCTAGCACAGATACGCAGTATTTT. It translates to CASSLQRASTDTQYF.

This chain's CDR3 is CASSLGPSGRTPGELFF. For the CDR3, the DNA is TGTGCCAGCAGCTTAGGGCCCTCCGGGAGGACCCCCGGGGAGCTGTTTTTT. This chain joins TRBV7-2 and TRBJ2-2; the match to TRBD2 covers 7 bases. The CDR3 is 17 residues long. V was clipped by 1 base and J by 6 bases; unmatched bases: 11. CDR1 is SGHTA, CDR2 FQGNSA, per germline.

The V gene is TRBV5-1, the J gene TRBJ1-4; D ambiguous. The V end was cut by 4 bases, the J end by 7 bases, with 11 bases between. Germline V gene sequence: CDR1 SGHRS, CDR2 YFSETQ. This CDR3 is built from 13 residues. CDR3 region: CASSRGEGEKLFF. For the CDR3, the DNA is TGCGCCAGCAGCCGTGGAGAGGGTGAAAAACTGTTTTTT. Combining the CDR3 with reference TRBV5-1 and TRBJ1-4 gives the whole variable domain KAGVTQTPRYLIKTRGQQVTLSCSPISGHRSVSWYQQTPGQGLQFLFEYFSETQRNKGNFPGRFSGRQFSNSRSEMNVSTLELGDSALYLCASSRGEGEKLFFGSGTQLSVL.

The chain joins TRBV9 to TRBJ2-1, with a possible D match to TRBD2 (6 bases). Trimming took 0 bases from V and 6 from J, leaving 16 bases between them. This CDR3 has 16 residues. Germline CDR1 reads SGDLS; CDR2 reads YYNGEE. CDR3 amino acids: CASSVVGTPPTNEQFF. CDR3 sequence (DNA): TGTGCCAGCAGCGTAGTTGGGACTCCGCCGACCAATGAGCAGTTCTTC.

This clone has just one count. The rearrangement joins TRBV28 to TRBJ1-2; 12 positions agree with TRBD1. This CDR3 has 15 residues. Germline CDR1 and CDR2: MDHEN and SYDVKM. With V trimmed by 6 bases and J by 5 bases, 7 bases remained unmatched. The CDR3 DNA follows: TGTGCCAGCAGGTCCGGGACAGGGGGCGGGTATGGCTACACCTTC. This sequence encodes CASRSGTGGGYGYTF.

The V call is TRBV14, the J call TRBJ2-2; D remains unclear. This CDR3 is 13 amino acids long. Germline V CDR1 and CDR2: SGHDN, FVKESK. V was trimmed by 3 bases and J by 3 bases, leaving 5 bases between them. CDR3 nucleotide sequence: TGTGCCAGCAGCCACAGGTACACCGGGGAGCTGTTTTTT. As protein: CASSHRYTGELFF.

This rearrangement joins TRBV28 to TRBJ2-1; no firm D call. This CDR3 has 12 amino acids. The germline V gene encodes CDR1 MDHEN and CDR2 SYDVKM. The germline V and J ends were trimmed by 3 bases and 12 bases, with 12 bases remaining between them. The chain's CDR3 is CASSFQDSRQFF. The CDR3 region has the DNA TGTGCCAGCAGTTTTCAGGATTCCCGGCAGTTCTTC.

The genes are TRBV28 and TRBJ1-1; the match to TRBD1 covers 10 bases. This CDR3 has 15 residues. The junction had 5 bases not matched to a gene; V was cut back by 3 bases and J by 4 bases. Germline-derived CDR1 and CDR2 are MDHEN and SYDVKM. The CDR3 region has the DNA TGTGCCAGCAGTTTGACAGGGGGCCCGGGCACTGAAGCTTTCTTT. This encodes CASSLTGGPGTEAFF.

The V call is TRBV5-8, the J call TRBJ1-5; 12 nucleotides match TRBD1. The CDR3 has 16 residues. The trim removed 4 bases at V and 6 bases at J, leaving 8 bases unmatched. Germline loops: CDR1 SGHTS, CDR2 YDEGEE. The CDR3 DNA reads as TGTGCCAGCAGCCCAGGGGACAGGGGGCCGGGTCAGCCCCAGCATTTT. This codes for CASSPGDRGPGQPQHF.

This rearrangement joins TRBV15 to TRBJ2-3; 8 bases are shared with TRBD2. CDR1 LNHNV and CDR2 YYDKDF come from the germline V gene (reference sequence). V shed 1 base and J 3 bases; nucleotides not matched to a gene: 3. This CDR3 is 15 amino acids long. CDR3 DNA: TGTGCCACCAGCAGAGGTTTAGCGGGGACAGATACGCAGTATTTT. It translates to CATSRGLAGTDTQYF. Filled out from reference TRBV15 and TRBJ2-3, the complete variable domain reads DAMVIQNPRYQVTQFGKPVTLSCSQTLNHNVMYWYQQKSSQAPKLLFHYYDKDFNNEADTPDNFQSRRPNTSFCFLDIRSPGLGDTAMYLCATSRGLAGTDTQYFGPGTRLTVL.

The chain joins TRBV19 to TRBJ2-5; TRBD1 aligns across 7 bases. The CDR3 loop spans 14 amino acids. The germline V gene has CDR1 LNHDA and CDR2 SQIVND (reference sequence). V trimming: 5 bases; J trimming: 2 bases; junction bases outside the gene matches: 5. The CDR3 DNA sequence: TGTGCCAGTAGTCCCTCCAGGGGGCAAGAGACCCAGTACTTC. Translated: CASSPSRGQETQYF.

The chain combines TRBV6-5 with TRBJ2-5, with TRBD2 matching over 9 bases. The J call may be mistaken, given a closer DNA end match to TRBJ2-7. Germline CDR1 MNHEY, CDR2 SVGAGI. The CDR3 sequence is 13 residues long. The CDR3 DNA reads TGTGCCAGCAGCGCGGGAGGGCCCAGCGAGCAGTACTTC. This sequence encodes CASSAGGPSEQYF.

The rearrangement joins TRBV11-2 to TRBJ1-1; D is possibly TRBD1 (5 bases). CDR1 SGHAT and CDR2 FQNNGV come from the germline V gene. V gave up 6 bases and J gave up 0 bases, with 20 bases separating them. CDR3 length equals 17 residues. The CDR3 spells CASRQGGGAGLNTEAFF. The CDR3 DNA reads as TGTGCCAGCAGGCAAGGTGGAGGGGCAGGATTGAACACTGAAGCTTTCTTT. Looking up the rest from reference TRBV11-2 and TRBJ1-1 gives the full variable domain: EAGVAQSPRYKIIEKRQSVAFWCNPISGHATLYWYQQILGQGPKLLIQFQNNGVVDDSQLPKDRFSAERLKGVDSTLKIQPAKLEDSAVYLCASRQGGGAGLNTEAFFGQGTRLTVV.

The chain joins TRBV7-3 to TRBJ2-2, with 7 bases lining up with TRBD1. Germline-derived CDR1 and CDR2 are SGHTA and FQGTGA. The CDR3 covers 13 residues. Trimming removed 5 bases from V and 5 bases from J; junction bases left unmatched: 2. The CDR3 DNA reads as TGTGCCAGCAGCCGACAGGGAACCGGGGAGCTGTTTTTT. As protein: CASSRQGTGELFF.